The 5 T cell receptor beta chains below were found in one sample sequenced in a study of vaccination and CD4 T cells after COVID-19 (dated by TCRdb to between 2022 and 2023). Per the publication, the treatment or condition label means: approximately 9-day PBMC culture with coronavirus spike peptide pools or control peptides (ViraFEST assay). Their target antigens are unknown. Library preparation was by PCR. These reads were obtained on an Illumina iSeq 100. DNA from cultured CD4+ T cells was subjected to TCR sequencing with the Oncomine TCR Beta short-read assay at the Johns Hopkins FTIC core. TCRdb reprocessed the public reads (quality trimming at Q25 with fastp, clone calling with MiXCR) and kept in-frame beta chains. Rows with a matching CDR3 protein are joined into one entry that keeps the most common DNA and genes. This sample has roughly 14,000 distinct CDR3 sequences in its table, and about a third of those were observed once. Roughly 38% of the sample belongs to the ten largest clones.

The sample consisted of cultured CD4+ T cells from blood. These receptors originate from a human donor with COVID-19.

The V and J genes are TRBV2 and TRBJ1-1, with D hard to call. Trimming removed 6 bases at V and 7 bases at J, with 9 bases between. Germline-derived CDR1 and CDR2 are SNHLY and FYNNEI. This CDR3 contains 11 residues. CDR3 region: CASRSGVEAFF. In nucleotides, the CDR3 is TGTGCCAGCAGGTCTGGGGTTGAAGCTTTCTTT.

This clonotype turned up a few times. Written as DNA, the CDR3 is TGCAGTGCTTCGAACCTAGCCTATACCTACGAGCAGTACTTC. It specifies CSASNLAYTYEQYF. The V call is TRBV20-1, the J call TRBJ2-7, with D possibly TRBD2 on 5 matching bases. Between the trimmed V and J ends, which lost 5 bases and 2 bases, there was a span of 16 bases. The CDR3 is 14 amino acids. CDR1 and CDR2 (germline): DFQATT, SNEGSKA (reference sequence).

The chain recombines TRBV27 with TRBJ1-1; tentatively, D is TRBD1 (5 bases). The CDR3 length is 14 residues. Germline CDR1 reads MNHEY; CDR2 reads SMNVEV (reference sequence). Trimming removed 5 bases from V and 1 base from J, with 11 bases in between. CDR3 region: CASSTGTANTEAFF. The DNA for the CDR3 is TGTGCCAGCAGTACCGGGACGGCGAACACTGAAGCTTTCTTT.

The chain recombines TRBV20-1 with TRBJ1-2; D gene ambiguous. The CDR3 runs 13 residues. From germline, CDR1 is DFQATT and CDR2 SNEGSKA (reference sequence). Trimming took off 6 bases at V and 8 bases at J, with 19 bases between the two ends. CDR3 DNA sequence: TGCAGTGCAGCCCCCGGAAGGGCCAACGGCTACACCTTC. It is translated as CSAAPGRANGYTF.

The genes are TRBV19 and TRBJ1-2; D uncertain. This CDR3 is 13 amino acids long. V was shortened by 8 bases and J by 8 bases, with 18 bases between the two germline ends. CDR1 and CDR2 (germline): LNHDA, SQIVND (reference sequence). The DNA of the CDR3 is TGTGCCAGTCGAAGTCACGGACCCCCCGGCTACACCTTC. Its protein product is CASRSHGPPGYTF.